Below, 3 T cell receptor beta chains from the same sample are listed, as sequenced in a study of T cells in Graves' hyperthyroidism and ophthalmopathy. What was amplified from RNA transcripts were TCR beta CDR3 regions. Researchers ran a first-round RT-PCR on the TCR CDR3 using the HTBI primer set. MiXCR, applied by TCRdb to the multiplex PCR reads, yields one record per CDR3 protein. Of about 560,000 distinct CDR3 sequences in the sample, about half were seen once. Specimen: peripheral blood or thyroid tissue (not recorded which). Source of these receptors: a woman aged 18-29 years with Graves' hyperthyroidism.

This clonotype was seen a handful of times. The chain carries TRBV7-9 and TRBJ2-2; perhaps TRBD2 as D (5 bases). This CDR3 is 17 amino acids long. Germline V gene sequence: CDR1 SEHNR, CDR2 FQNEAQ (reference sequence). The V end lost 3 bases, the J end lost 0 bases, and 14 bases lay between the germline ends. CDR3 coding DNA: TGTGCCAGCAGCTTCCCCCGGGAACCACCGAACACCGGGGAGCTGTTTTTT. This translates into CASSFPREPPNTGELFF. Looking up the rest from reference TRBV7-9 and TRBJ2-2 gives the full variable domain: DTGVSQNPRHKITKRGQNVTFRCDPISEHNRLYWYRQTLGQGPEFLTYFQNEAQLEKSRLLSDRFSAERPKGSFSTLEIQRTEQGDSAMYLCASSFPREPPNTGELFFGEGSRLTVL.

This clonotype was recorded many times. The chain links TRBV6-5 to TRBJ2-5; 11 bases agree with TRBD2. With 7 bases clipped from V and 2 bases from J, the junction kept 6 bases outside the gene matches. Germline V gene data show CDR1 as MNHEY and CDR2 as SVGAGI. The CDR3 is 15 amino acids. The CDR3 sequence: CASTRIAGGQETQYF. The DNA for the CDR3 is TGTGCCAGCACTCGAATAGCGGGAGGGCAAGAGACCCAGTACTTC.

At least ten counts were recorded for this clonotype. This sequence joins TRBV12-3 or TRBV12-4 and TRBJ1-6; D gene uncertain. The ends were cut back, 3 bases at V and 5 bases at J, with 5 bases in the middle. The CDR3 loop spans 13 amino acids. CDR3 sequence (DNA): TGTGCCAGCAGTTTGGACGATAATTCACCCCTCCACTTT. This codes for CASSLDDNSPLHF.